A single sample gave rise to the 17 T cell receptor beta chains below, sequenced in a study of cytotoxic CD8 clonotypes in ibrutinib-treated CLL (TCRdb year 2021). The library was made by the immunoSEQ multiplex PCR assay. This is the immuneACCESS table as TCRdb keeps it, with only in-frame sequences that have V and J called. A part of the clones is gone; compared with another copy, unresolved V genes explain less than half, and the rest is unexplained. This sample is represented by approximately 45,000 clones; about 72% of them were singletons. The biggest ten clones account for approximately 13% of the sample. The time point label, read with the paper, signifies: about twelve months on ibrutinib. The specimen was PBMCs, collected after 12 months of ibrutinib treatment. These TCRs come from a human donor with chronic lymphocytic leukemia.

This sequence joins TRBV18 and TRBJ1-2, with D unresolved. This CDR3 is built from 14 residues. Trimming stripped 3 bases from V and 5 bases from J, with 13 bases between. Germline assignment: CDR1 KGHSH and CDR2 LQKENI. CDR3 residues: CASSPNLGPYGYTF. Here the CDR3 DNA reads TGTGCCAGCTCACCCAACCTAGGACCGTATGGCTACACCTTC.

V usage is TRBV11-1 and J usage is TRBJ2-7, with TRBD2 matching over 8 bases. CDR3 size: 15 residues. The V segment lost 1 base and the J segment 4 bases; nucleotides outside the gene matches: 6. CDR1 and CDR2 from the germline V gene are SGHAT and FQDESV (reference sequence). DNA for the CDR3: TGTGCCAGCAGCTTAGGCCCAGCGGGAGATTACGAGCAGTACTTC. It yields the protein CASSLGPAGDYEQYF.

The chain combines TRBV7-2 with TRBJ2-2; D gene ambiguous. The CDR3 length is 12 residues. Germline V gene data show CDR1 as SGHTA and CDR2 as FQGNSA. Trimming took 4 bases from V and 3 from J, leaving 3 bases between them. Written as DNA, the CDR3 is TGTGCCAGCAGCTCCGACACCGGGGAGCTGTTTTTT. Amino acids: CASSSDTGELFF.

This clone was seen only a few times. The chain recombines TRBV27 with TRBJ2-7; maybe TRBD1 (5 bases). This CDR3 region has 15 residues. Trimming took 6 bases from V and 3 from J, leaving 18 bases between them. CDR1 is MNHEY and CDR2 is SMNVEV in the germline V gene (reference sequence). The CDR3 region is CASRRLTGRDYEQYF. CDR3 bases: TGTGCCAGCAGGCGCCTCACCGGCAGGGACTACGAGCAGTACTTC.

This chain uses TRBV5-1 with TRBJ1-3, with 7 bases matching TRBD1. Trimming removed 2 bases from V and 0 bases from J; junction bases left unmatched: 8. The CDR3 sequence is 17 residues long. Germline values: CDR1 SGHRS, CDR2 YFSETQ. The CDR3 bases are TGCGCCAGCAGCTTCTGGCCGGGACAGAGCTCTGGAAACACCATATATTTT. Translating gives CASSFWPGQSSGNTIYF.

The chain recombines TRBV11-2 with TRBJ1-5; the D is unclear. The CDR3 is made up of 15 amino acids. Germline CDR1 and CDR2: SGHAT and FQNNGV. Trimming shortened V by 5 bases and J by 0 bases, and 11 bases separated the two germline ends. Written as DNA, the CDR3 is TGTGCCAGCAGCCTGGAAGCGTATAGCAATCAGCCCCAGCATTTT. Translating it yields CASSLEAYSNQPQHF.

The chain uses TRBV29-1 and TRBJ1-2, with a possible D match to TRBD1 (6 bases). The CDR3 consists of 13 residues. Germline V CDR1 and CDR2: SQVTM, ANQGSEA. The ends were cut back, 4 bases at V and 1 base at J, with 10 bases in the middle. The CDR3 DNA is TGCAGCGTTGTCGGACAGAATAACTATGGCTACACCTTC. Translating gives CSVVGQNNYGYTF.

This clone was recorded a few times. This sequence joins TRBV19 and TRBJ1-5; D unresolved. This CDR3 spans 13 amino acids. Germline V gene data show CDR1 as LNHDA and CDR2 as SQIVND (reference sequence). The V end lost 6 bases, the J end lost 2 bases, and 8 bases lay between the germline ends. The DNA for the CDR3 is TGTGCCAGTAGCCGGGTGCGCAATCAGCCCCAGCATTTT. It translates to CASSRVRNQPQHF.

This rearrangement joins TRBV10-1 to TRBJ2-3; possible D gene TRBD2, 5 bases. V gave up 9 bases and J gave up 0 bases, with 19 bases separating them. This CDR3 has 16 residues. CDR1 is WNHNN, CDR2 SYGVQD, per germline (reference sequence). In DNA form, the CDR3 reads TGCGCCAGACCACACAGAGGACGGGAAAGCACAGATACGCAGTATTTT. Encoded protein: CARPHRGRESTDTQYF.

The chain links TRBV6-1 to TRBJ1-2, with a weak D call TRBD1 (6 bases). Trimming pared 6 bases from V and 8 bases from J, leaving 13 bases between. Looked up from germline, CDR1 is MNHNS and CDR2 is SASEGT. This CDR3 region has 12 residues. In DNA, the CDR3 is TGTGCCAGCAGGCGGGTTGGGGGCGGCTACACCTTC. It encodes CASRRVGGGYTF.

This chain joins TRBV5-1 and TRBJ1-2; 10 bases align to TRBD1. This CDR3 is built from 14 residues. Trimming at V came to 4 bases and at J to 3 bases, leaving 3 bases not matched to a gene. CDR1 and CDR2 from the germline V gene are SGHRS and YFSETQ. CDR3 DNA sequence: TGCGCCAGCAGCAACGGACAGGGGGACTATGGCTACACCTTC. It translates to CASSNGQGDYGYTF.

The V call is TRBV10-1, the J call TRBJ2-2, with a tentative D call TRBD2 (6 bases). The V end lost 3 bases, the J end lost 6 bases, and 23 bases lay between the germline ends. Germline loops: CDR1 WNHNN, CDR2 SYGVQD (reference sequence). This CDR3 has 18 amino acids. CDR3 loop: CASSDRRVLLGEAGELFF. CDR3 DNA: TGCGCCAGCAGTGACCGGAGAGTCCTCCTTGGGGAGGCCGGGGAGCTGTTTTTT.

This chain uses TRBV4-1 with TRBJ2-6; 9 positions agree with TRBD1. The germline V gene has CDR1 MGHRA and CDR2 YSYEKL. Trimming at V came to 3 bases and at J to 1 base, leaving 10 bases not matched to a gene. The CDR3 loop spans 19 amino acids. Written as DNA, the CDR3 is TGCGCCAGCAGCCAGACGGAGGACAGGGGACTTTCTGGGGCCAACGTCCTGACTTTC. Residues: CASSQTEDRGLSGANVLTF.

The rearrangement uses TRBV7-8 and TRBJ2-3, with a possible D match to TRBD1 (5 bases). V lost 5 bases to trimming and J lost 0 bases, with 21 bases between them. From germline, CDR1 is SGHVS and CDR2 FQNEAQ. The CDR3 contains 18 residues. In DNA form, the CDR3 reads TGTGCCAGCAGCCAGGGCCCCTTTGGGGCGGTGAGCACAGATACGCAGTATTTT. It yields the protein CASSQGPFGAVSTDTQYF. The complete variable domain, with remaining parts taken from reference TRBV7-8 and TRBJ2-3, reads GAGVSQSPRYKVAKRGQDVALRCDPISGHVSLFWYQQALGQGPEFLTYFQNEAQLDKSGLPSDRFFAERPEGSVSTLKIQRTQQEDSAVYLCASSQGPFGAVSTDTQYFGPGTRLTVL.

The chain combines TRBV6-6 with TRBJ2-7, with 14 nucleotides matching TRBD2. The CDR3 is 15 residues long. Trimming removed 2 bases from V and 6 bases from J; junction bases left unmatched: 3. CDR1 and CDR2 from the germline V gene are MNHNY and SVGAGI (reference sequence). In DNA form, the CDR3 reads TGTGCCAGCAGTTACGGGACTAGCGGGAGTGGCGAGCAGTACTTC. It yields the protein CASSYGTSGSGEQYF.

The chain links TRBV5-4 to TRBJ2-1; perhaps TRBD2 as D (5 bases). Trimming left V 4 bases short and J 8 bases short, with 16 bases between. The CDR3 totals 14 residues. Per the germline V gene, CDR1 is SGHNT and CDR2 is YYREEE (reference sequence). The CDR3, as DNA: TGTGCCAGCAGCCCGGAGGACTCTCCCTATGAGCAGTTCTTC. It is translated as CASSPEDSPYEQFF.

This clone was picked up a small number of times. The V gene is TRBV28, the J gene TRBJ2-5; possible D gene TRBD1, 5 bases. The V and J ends lost 7 bases and 5 bases respectively, with 11 bases between them. The germline CDR1 and CDR2 sequences are MDHEN and SYDVKM. The CDR3 contains 12 residues. CDR3 protein: CASTGYRETQYF. CDR3 coding DNA: TGTGCCAGCACAGGGTACCGGGAGACCCAGTACTTC.